The 16 T cell receptor beta chains reported below all come from one sample, sequenced in a study of cytomegalovirus exposure and HLA in healthy donors. PCR amplification relied on 60 Vbeta primers (plus 13 Jbeta primers). Some clones are missing from TCRdb's copy, which holds only in-frame ones; the method was immunoSEQ multiplex PCR. The data contain 60,000 to 100,000 clones, around 81% of them singletons. Sequencing was performed on PBMCs. The receptors stem from a male donor in good health and CMV-seropositive.

This clone was seen a handful of times. The rearrangement links TRBV7-8 to TRBJ1-5, with D perhaps TRBD1 (6 bases). Trimming cost V 8 bases and J 6 bases, with 11 bases left between them. The CDR3 spans 12 residues. The germline V gene has CDR1 SGHVS and CDR2 FQNEAQ. CDR3 residues: CASGGASQPQHF. CDR3 sequence (DNA): TGTGCCAGCGGGGGGGCAAGTCAGCCCCAGCATTTT.

V usage is TRBV6-1 and J usage is TRBJ2-7; D unclear. V lost 3 bases and J 0 bases, leaving 15 bases between the germline ends. This CDR3 comprises 16 residues. CDR1 MNHNS and CDR2 SASEGT come from the germline V gene. The CDR3: CASSDVRLVASYEQYF. The DNA of the CDR3 is TGTGCCAGCAGTGATGTCAGGCTGGTGGCCTCCTACGAGCAGTACTTC.

This clone came up once. The chain couples TRBV6-4 to TRBJ2-2, with TRBD2 matching 9 bases. The CDR3 length is 14 residues. Germline CDR1 is MRHNA and CDR2 is SNTAGT. The ends lost 11 bases at V and 6 bases at J; junction bases unmatched: 10. CDR3 loop: CALKGLAGSGELFF. The CDR3 DNA reads as TGTGCCCTTAAAGGGCTAGCGGGATCCGGGGAGCTGTTTTTT.

In nucleotides, the CDR3 is TGTGCCAGCAGCCCCTTGGGCGAGGGGGGGCATGGGGCCAACGTCCTGACTTTC. Protein: CASSPLGEGGHGANVLTF. The rearrangement joins TRBV11-2 to TRBJ2-6; D might be TRBD2 (7 bases). The CDR3 runs to 18 residues. CDR1 and CDR2 from the germline V gene are SGHAT and FQNNGV. V was clipped by 5 bases and J by 3 bases, with 20 bases between them.

This chain links TRBV5-1 with TRBJ2-3, with 8 bases that match TRBD2. The CDR3 length is 16 residues. Germline CDR1 SGHRS, CDR2 YFSETQ. With 4 bases clipped from V and 5 bases from J, the junction kept 12 bases outside the gene matches. The CDR3 loop reads CASSPGPAGVGDTQYF. In DNA, the CDR3 is TGCGCCAGCAGCCCGGGCCCAGCGGGAGTGGGAGATACGCAGTATTTT.

This clone was picked up one time. The chain has TRBV30 and TRBJ1-5; TRBD1 matches at 9 bases. V gave up 2 bases and J gave up 7 bases; unmatched junction bases: 6. Germline V lookup: CDR1 GTSNPN, CDR2 SVGIG (reference sequence). CDR3 length: 14 residues. CDR3 sequence: CAWSRTGDNQPQHF. The CDR3 DNA follows: TGTGCCTGGAGTAGGACAGGGGACAACCAGCCCCAGCATTTT.

This clone came up once. The V and J genes are TRBV28 and TRBJ2-1; D gene uncertain. This CDR3 is built from 16 residues. V dropped 7 bases and J dropped 0 bases, with 16 bases sitting between them. Germline V gene data show CDR1 as MDHEN and CDR2 as SYDVKM. The CDR3 region is CASTNAWASSYNEQFF. The DNA for the CDR3 is TGTGCCAGCACCAATGCTTGGGCAAGCTCCTACAATGAGCAGTTCTTC.

The V gene is TRBV6-5, the J gene TRBJ2-7; TRBD1 matches at 7 bases. The CDR3 sequence is 14 residues long. Germline loops: CDR1 MNHEY, CDR2 SVGAGI. V lost 6 bases, J lost 0 bases, and 5 bases stayed unmatched. The CDR3 spells CASSHGTVSYEQYF. CDR3 DNA sequence: TGTGCCAGCAGCCACGGGACAGTCTCCTACGAGCAGTACTTC.

The chain couples TRBV28 to TRBJ2-3; 8 bases line up with TRBD2. The germline CDR1 and CDR2 sequences are MDHEN and SYDVKM. V lost 5 bases, J lost 0 bases, and 4 bases stayed unmatched. The CDR3 has 15 amino acids. CDR3 sequence: CASSRTSGSTDTQYF. In DNA, the CDR3 is TGTGCCAGCAGTCGTACTAGCGGTAGCACAGATACGCAGTATTTT.

V usage is TRBV2 and J usage is TRBJ2-1, with 13 bases identical to TRBD2. CDR3 length equals 19 residues. V shed 4 bases, J shed 0 bases, and the junction held 9 bases outside the gene matches. Germline-derived CDR1 and CDR2 are SNHLY and FYNNEI. CDR3 DNA: TGTGCCAGCAGTGGGACTAGCGGGAGCCTGTTAGACTCCTACAATGAGCAGTTCTTC. As protein: CASSGTSGSLLDSYNEQFF. The full variable domain, in which reference TRBV2 and TRBJ2-1 provide the parts outside the CDR3, is EPEVTQTPSHQVTQMGQEVILRCVPISNHLYFYWYRQILGQKVEFLVSFYNNEISEKSEIFDDQFSVERPDGSNFTLKIRSTKLEDSAMYFCASSGTSGSLLDSYNEQFFGPGTRLTVL.

The chain uses TRBV6-5 and TRBJ1-2, with TRBD1 matching over 11 bases. Germline CDR1 MNHEY, CDR2 SVGAGI. The CDR3 length is 14 residues. Unmatched junction bases numbered 3, after V lost 6 bases and J lost 3 bases. The CDR3 nucleotides are TGTGCCAGCAGCAGGACAGGGGGCCACTATGGCTACACCTTC. Its protein product is CASSRTGGHYGYTF.

This clone came up once. J is TRBJ2-5 and V is TRBV29-1, with D perhaps TRBD2 (5 bases). The CDR3 is 12 amino acids. The germline V and J ends were trimmed by 7 bases and 7 bases, with 16 bases remaining between them. CDR1 and CDR2 from the germline V gene are SQVTM and ANQGSEA. This CDR3 is CSGGLGSGTQYF. The CDR3 DNA sequence: TGCAGCGGCGGGTTGGGCAGCGGGACCCAGTACTTC.

The rearrangement uses TRBV7-8 and TRBJ1-5; a possible D gene is TRBD1 (6 bases). The V gene's germline CDR1 is SGHVS and CDR2 FQNEAQ. V lost 5 bases and J lost 3, with 17 bases in between. The CDR3 runs to 16 residues. The CDR3 DNA reads TGTGCCAGCAGCCGGTACTATGGACAGTTCAATCAGCCCCAGCATTTT. It translates to CASSRYYGQFNQPQHF.

This clone was recorded a few times. With only one base between it and a far larger clone, this is likely a read error. Other nucleotide sequences in the sample specify the same CDR3. The chain joins TRBV4-1 to TRBJ2-5; the match to TRBD1 covers 7 bases. Germline V gives CDR1 MGHRA, CDR2 YSYEKL. This CDR3 spans 15 amino acids. The CDR3 protein is CASSPEGQPRETQYF. The DNA for the CDR3 is TGCGCCAGTAGCCCCGAGGGACAGCCGCGAGAGACCCAGTACTTC.

The chain employs TRBV9 and TRBJ2-3, with TRBD2 matching 8 bases. CDR3 size: 20 residues. Germline V CDR1 and CDR2: SGDLS, YYNGEE. J was trimmed by 0 bases and V by 0 bases; bases with no gene match: 15. The CDR3 here is CASSVVGLDPITTSTDTQYF. CDR3 coding DNA: TGTGCCAGCAGCGTAGTGGGACTAGACCCGATTACCACTAGCACAGATACGCAGTATTTT.

The chain is built from TRBV7-8 and TRBJ1-1; TRBD1 agrees at 7 bases. The ends lost 6 bases at V and 0 bases at J; junction bases unmatched: 7. This CDR3 is built from 15 residues. CDR1 and CDR2 (germline): SGHVS, FQNEAQ. The CDR3 loop reads CASRFPGQMNTEAFF. For the CDR3, the DNA is TGTGCCAGCAGGTTCCCGGGACAGATGAACACTGAAGCTTTCTTT.